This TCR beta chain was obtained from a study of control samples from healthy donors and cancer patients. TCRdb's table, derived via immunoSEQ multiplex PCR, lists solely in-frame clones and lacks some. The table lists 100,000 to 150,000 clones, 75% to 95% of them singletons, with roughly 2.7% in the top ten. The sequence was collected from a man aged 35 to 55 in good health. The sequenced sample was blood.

This CDR3 reads CASKGLVGVDTQYF. CDR3 DNA: TGTGCCAGCAAAGGACTAGTGGGGGTAGATACGCAGTATTTT. The chain recombines TRBV2 with TRBJ2-3; 7 bases line up with TRBD2. Germline CDR1 reads SNHLY; CDR2 reads FYNNEI. The CDR3 runs 14 residues. V gave up 7 bases and J gave up 5 bases; unmatched junction bases: 9.